This T cell receptor beta chain emerged from a study of shared T cell receptors in the human thymus. V was trimmed by 5 bases and J by 7 bases, leaving 15 bases between them. The length of the CDR3 is 13 residues. Germline CDR1 MDHEN, CDR2 SYDVKM. Libraries were prepared by immunoSEQ multiplex PCR; TCRdb keeps only in-frame clonotypes and omits some of them. The data show more than 550,000 clones, with around 87% seen just once and 0.0094% held by the top ten. This sample also appeared in a second study, on human thymus T cells.

The clonotype comes from a boy less than two years old with a congenital heart defect. This sequence joins TRBV28 and TRBJ2-7, with a possible D match to TRBD1 (6 bases). The sample was thymocytes. CDR3 amino acids: CASSLETGREQYF. CDR3 nucleotide sequence: TGTGCCAGCAGTCTTGAGACAGGTCGGGAGCAGTACTTC.